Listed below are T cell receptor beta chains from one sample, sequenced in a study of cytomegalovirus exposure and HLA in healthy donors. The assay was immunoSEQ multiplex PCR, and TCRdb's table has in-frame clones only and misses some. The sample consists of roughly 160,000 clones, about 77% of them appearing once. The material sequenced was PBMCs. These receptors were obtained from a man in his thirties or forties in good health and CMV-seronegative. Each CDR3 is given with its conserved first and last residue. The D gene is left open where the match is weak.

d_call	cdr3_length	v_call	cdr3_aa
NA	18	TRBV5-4	CASSQRPWQEGSNQPQHF
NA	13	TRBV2	CASGTGWGQPQHF
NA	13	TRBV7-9	CSSNWREGEPQHF
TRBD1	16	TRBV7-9	CASRWMTGKNTGELFF
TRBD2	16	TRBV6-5	CASSYSAGLVSYEQYF
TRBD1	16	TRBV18	CASSQTGGQGAGPQHF
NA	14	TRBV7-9	CASSLSTNTGELFF
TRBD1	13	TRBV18	CASSRDRDYEQYF
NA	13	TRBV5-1	CASSLNSGEKLFF
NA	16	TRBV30	CAWSVQVGGPSGEQYF
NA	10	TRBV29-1	CSVDRGTAFF
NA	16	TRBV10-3	CAISEFPGTQNQPQHF
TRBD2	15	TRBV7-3	CASSRLAGVKNEQFF
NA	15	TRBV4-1	CASSVSFGMNTEAFF
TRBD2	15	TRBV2	CASSRGRESSGELFF
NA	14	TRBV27	CASSLWAGDNEQFF
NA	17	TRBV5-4	CASSSVQGRMFGNTIYF
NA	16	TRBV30	CAWSVSHPPRGYGYTF
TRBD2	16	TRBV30	CAWSVQRGGVTGELFF
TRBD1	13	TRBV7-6	CASSPDRVGEQYF
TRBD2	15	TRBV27	CASSPGLAGIYEQYF
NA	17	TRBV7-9	CASSLVGWDTSSYEQYF
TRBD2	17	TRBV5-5	CASSTNGPGGLKETQYF
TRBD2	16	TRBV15	CVTSRGAAGGRHEQYF
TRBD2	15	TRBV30	CAWSPIAGRTDTQYF
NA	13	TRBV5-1	CASSLDVGQPQHF
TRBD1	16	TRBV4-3	CASSQRDRENTGELFF
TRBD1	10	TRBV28	CATEDRWVFF
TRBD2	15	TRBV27	CASSFGEGRIDEQFF
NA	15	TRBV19	CASSPSGRSDQPQHF
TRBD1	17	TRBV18	CASSPSVPGQGNYGYTF
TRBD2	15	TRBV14	CASSHHLAGVYEQYF
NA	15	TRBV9	CASSVGGQGWNEQFF
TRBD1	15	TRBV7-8	CASSPGTGENTEAFF
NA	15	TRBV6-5	CASSPRLDSRYEQYF
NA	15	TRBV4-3	CASSPLTGSTNGYTF
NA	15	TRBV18	CASSPLGHFTGELFF
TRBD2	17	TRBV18	CASSPPGTSGPSYEQYF
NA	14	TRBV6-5	CASSSLWGGNEAFF